These 16 T cell receptor beta chains share one sample of origin, sequenced in a study of technical replicates of blood from several donors. Sequencing used immunoSEQ multiplex PCR; TCRdb keeps in-frame clones, though not all of them. The data hold some 80,000 clones, with 85% to 95% observed a single time. The sequencing sample was made of T cells isolated from PBMCs. These receptors all come from a human donor in good health.

The genes are TRBV7-8 and TRBJ2-7; 10 nucleotides agree with TRBD2. CDR3 size: 16 residues. The germline CDR1 and CDR2 sequences are SGHVS and FQNEAQ. J gave up 0 bases and V 3 bases, and 5 bases lay outside the gene matches. Here the CDR3 reads CASSFSASGGSYEQYF. The CDR3 bases are TGTGCCAGCAGCTTTTCTGCTAGCGGGGGCTCCTACGAGCAGTACTTC.

The V call is TRBV2, the J call TRBJ2-2; D ambiguous. Germline lookup yields CDR1 SNHLY and CDR2 FYNNEI. The CDR3 length is 14 residues. V was pared by 5 bases and J by 2 bases, with 9 bases between. The CDR3 loop reads CASSQTVNTGELFF. CDR3 bases: TGTGCCAGCAGTCAAACAGTAAACACCGGGGAGCTGTTTTTT. Looking up the rest from reference TRBV2 and TRBJ2-2 gives the full variable domain: EPEVTQTPSHQVTQMGQEVILRCVPISNHLYFYWYRQILGQKVEFLVSFYNNEISEKSEIFDDQFSVERPDGSNFTLKIRSTKLEDSAMYFCASSQTVNTGELFFGEGSRLTVL.

The chain is built from TRBV30 and TRBJ1-4; D is unclear. Trimming cost V 3 bases and J 4 bases, with 15 bases left between them. The V gene's germline CDR1 is GTSNPN and CDR2 SVGIG (reference sequence). The CDR3 is made up of 15 amino acids. The CDR3 loop reads CAWSFQALLNEKLFF. The CDR3 nucleotides are TGTGCCTGGAGCTTCCAGGCGCTACTTAATGAAAAACTGTTTTTT.

This clone occurred once. V usage is TRBV30 and J usage is TRBJ2-4, with D possibly matching TRBD1 (5 bases). The CDR3 runs to 15 residues. The V gene lost 2 bases and the J gene lost 3 bases, with 14 bases spanning the gap. CDR1 is GTSNPN and CDR2 is SVGIG in the germline V gene (reference sequence). In nucleotides, the CDR3 is TGTGCCTGGAGTAGACCAGGGCCTGGCAAAAACATTCAGTACTTC. This codes for CAWSRPGPGKNIQYF.

This clone was seen a few times. V is TRBV5-1 and J is TRBJ1-2; 7 positions agree with TRBD1. The CDR3 length is 15 residues. Germline V lookup: CDR1 SGHRS, CDR2 YFSETQ. With V trimmed by 1 base and J by 1 base, 4 bases remained unmatched. The CDR3 sequence is CASSLRTGFNYGYTF. CDR3 bases: TGCGCCAGCAGCTTGCGGACAGGCTTTAACTATGGCTACACCTTC.

CDR3 DNA sequence: TGTGCCTGGTCAGGTTTAGGCAGGGAGCTGTTTTTT. The encoded protein is CAWSGLGRELFF. The rearrangement uses TRBV30 and TRBJ2-2; D is unclear. Trimming removed 5 bases at V and 9 bases at J, with 13 bases between. The CDR3 spans 12 residues. CDR1 GTSNPN and CDR2 SVGIG come from the germline V gene (reference sequence).

This chain uses TRBV19 with TRBJ1-1, with no clear D. Between the trimmed V and J ends, which lost 10 bases and 3 bases, there was a span of 12 bases. Germline CDR1 is LNHDA and CDR2 is SQIVND (reference sequence). CDR3 size: 12 residues. DNA for the CDR3: TGTGCCACCGCGGAGCGGCACACTGAAGCTTTCTTT. It yields the protein CATAERHTEAFF.

The chain uses TRBV28 and TRBJ2-1, with D perhaps matching TRBD2 (6 bases). The V gene lost 1 base and the J gene lost 1 base, with 8 bases spanning the gap. The germline CDR1 and CDR2 sequences are MDHEN and SYDVKM. CDR3 size: 15 residues. The CDR3 spells CASSLSGESYNEQFF. The CDR3 nucleotides read TGTGCCAGCAGTTTATCGGGAGAATCCTACAATGAGCAGTTCTTC.

This clone has more than one count but fewer than ten. The chain links TRBV2 to TRBJ1-4; D is unclear. Germline V lookup: CDR1 SNHLY, CDR2 FYNNEI. This CDR3 spans 14 amino acids. The ends were cut back, 3 bases at V and 4 bases at J, with 9 bases in the middle. As DNA, the CDR3 is TGTGCCAGCAGTGAGGGTCGGGGTAATGAAAAACTGTTTTTT. Amino acids: CASSEGRGNEKLFF.

V gene TRBV6-5 combines with J gene TRBJ2-3, with no clear D. The V gene lost 4 bases and the J gene lost 0 bases, with 11 bases spanning the gap. CDR1 is MNHEY and CDR2 is SVGAGI in the germline V gene. CDR3 size: 15 residues. Here the CDR3 DNA reads TGTGCCAGCAGTTCCTTATGGCAGAGCACAGATACGCAGTATTTT. This gives the protein CASSSLWQSTDTQYF.

Here the CDR3 reads CASTAGGSYNEQFF. In DNA, the CDR3 is TGTGCCAGCACCGCAGGGGGCTCCTACAATGAGCAGTTCTTC. The chain has TRBV27 and TRBJ2-1; 7 bases map to TRBD1. Per the germline V gene, CDR1 is MNHEY and CDR2 is SMNVEV (reference sequence). This CDR3 has 14 residues. Losses at the gene ends were 7 bases for V and 0 bases for J; bases not matched to a gene: 3.

The chain has TRBV15 and TRBJ2-7; no reliable D call. This CDR3 contains 15 residues. V gave up 0 bases and J gave up 9 bases, with 18 bases separating them. Germline CDR1 and CDR2: LNHNV and YYDKDF (reference sequence). For the CDR3, the DNA is TGTGCCACCAGCAGAGATCTAGAGGCCCGATTAAGGCAGTACTTC. It codes for CATSRDLEARLRQYF.

This chain connects TRBV19 to TRBJ1-1; perhaps TRBD1 as D (5 bases). Germline CDR1 LNHDA, CDR2 SQIVND (reference sequence). The CDR3 runs 15 residues. Trimming pared 5 bases from V and 1 base from J, leaving 14 bases between. The CDR3: CASSEHRTGNTEAFF. For the CDR3, the DNA is TGTGCCAGTAGTGAACATAGAACAGGGAACACTGAAGCTTTCTTT.

The chain joins TRBV6-5 to TRBJ1-1; TRBD1 agrees at 9 bases. This CDR3 region has 13 residues. The germline V gene has CDR1 MNHEY and CDR2 SVGAGI. V shed 4 bases, J shed 8 bases, and the junction held 5 bases outside the gene matches. The CDR3 DNA reads TGTGCCAGCAGTTTGGGGACAGGGAGGGAAGCTTTCTTT. It yields the protein CASSLGTGREAFF.

The genes are TRBV14 and TRBJ2-7; 7 bases line up with TRBD1. V lost 0 bases, J lost 2 bases, and 10 bases stayed unmatched. The CDR3 totals 17 residues. CDR1 and CDR2 (germline): SGHDN, FVKESK. This CDR3 reads CASSQDGGQWPTYEQYF. CDR3 nucleotides: TGTGCCAGCAGCCAAGATGGGGGACAGTGGCCAACCTACGAGCAGTACTTC.

V usage is TRBV5-1 and J usage is TRBJ1-1, with 7 bases identical to TRBD1. In germline, CDR1 is SGHRS, CDR2 YFSETQ. The CDR3 is made up of 14 amino acids. Trimming took 5 bases from V and 1 from J; bases not matched to a gene: 5. CDR3 protein: CASSSNRGNTEAFF. The CDR3, as DNA: TGCGCCAGCAGTTCTAACAGGGGGAACACTGAAGCTTTCTTT. Drawing the rest from reference TRBV5-1 and TRBJ1-1, the complete variable domain is KAGVTQTPRYLIKTRGQQVTLSCSPISGHRSVSWYQQTPGQGLQFLFEYFSETQRNKGNFPGRFSGRQFSNSRSEMNVSTLELGDSALYLCASSSNRGNTEAFFGQGTRLTVV.